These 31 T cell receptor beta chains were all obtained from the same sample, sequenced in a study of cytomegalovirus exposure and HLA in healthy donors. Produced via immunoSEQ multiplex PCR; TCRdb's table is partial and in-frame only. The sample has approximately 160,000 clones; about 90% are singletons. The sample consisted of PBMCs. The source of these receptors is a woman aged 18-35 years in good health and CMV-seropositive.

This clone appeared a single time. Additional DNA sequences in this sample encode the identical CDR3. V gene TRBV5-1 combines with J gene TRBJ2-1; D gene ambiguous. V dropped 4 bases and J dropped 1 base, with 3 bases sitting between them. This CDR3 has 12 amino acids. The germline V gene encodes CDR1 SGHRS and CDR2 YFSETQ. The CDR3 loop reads CASSLSYNEQFF. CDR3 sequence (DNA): TGCGCCAGCAGCCTATCCTACAATGAGCAGTTCTTC.

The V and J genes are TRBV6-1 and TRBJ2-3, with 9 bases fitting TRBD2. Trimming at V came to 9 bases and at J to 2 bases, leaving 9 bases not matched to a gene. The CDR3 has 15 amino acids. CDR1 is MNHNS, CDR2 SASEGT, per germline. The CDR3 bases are TGTGCCAGTATCCAAGCGGGGGGAGACACAGATACGCAGTATTTT. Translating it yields CASIQAGGDTDTQYF.

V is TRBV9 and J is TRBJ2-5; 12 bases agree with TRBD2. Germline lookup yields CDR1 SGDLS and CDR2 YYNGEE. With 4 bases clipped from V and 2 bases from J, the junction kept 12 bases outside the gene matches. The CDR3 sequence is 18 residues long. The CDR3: CASSSGSTLAGGQETQYF. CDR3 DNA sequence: TGTGCCAGCAGCTCCGGCTCAACCCTAGCGGGAGGGCAAGAGACCCAGTACTTC.

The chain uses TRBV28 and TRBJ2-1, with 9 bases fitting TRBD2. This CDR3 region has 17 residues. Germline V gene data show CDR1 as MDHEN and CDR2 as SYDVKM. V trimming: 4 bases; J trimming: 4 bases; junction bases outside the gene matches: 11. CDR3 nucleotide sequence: TGTGCCAGCAGTTCATCGCGGGAGGGCCCTACATACAATGAGCAGTTCTTC. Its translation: CASSSSREGPTYNEQFF.

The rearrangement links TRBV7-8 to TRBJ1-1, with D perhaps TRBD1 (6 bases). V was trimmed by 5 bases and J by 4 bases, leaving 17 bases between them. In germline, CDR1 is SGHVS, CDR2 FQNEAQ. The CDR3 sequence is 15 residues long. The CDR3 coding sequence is TGTGCCAGCAGCCGCTTGGTAGGGGGGGGCACTGAAGCTTTCTTT. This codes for CASSRLVGGGTEAFF.

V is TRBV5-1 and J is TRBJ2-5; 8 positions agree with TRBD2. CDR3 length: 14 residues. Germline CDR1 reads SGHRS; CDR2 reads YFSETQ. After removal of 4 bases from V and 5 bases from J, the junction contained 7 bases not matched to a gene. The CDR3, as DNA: TGCGCCAGCAGCGCCCGGGGGGGGTCGGAGACCCAGTACTTC. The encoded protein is CASSARGGSETQYF. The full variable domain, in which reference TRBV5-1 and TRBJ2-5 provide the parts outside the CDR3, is KAGVTQTPRYLIKTRGQQVTLSCSPISGHRSVSWYQQTPGQGLQFLFEYFSETQRNKGNFPGRFSGRQFSNSRSEMNVSTLELGDSALYLCASSARGGSETQYFGPGTRLLVL.

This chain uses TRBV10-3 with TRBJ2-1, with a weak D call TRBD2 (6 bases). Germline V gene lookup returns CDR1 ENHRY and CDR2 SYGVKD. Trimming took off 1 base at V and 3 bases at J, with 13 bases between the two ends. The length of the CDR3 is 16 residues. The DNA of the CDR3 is TGTGCCATCAGTGAGTGGGCGGGGCCCTTCTACAATGAGCAGTTCTTC. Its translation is CAISEWAGPFYNEQFF.

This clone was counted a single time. CDR3 region: CASSLAPRGGKGRDQPQHF. The DNA for the CDR3 is TGTGCCAGCAGCTTAGCACCCAGGGGAGGGAAAGGAAGGGATCAGCCCCAGCATTTT. The gene calls are TRBV7-8 and TRBJ1-5, with D tentatively TRBD1 (6 bases). V was trimmed by 0 bases and J by 5 bases, leaving 23 bases between them. CDR3 length: 19 residues. Germline-derived CDR1 and CDR2 are SGHVS and FQNEAQ.

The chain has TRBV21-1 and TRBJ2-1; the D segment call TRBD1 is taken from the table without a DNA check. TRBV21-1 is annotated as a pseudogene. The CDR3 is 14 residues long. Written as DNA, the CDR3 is TGTGCCAGCTGGCGTGGGACAGGGGACAATGAGCAGTTCTTC. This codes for CASWRGTGDNEQFF.

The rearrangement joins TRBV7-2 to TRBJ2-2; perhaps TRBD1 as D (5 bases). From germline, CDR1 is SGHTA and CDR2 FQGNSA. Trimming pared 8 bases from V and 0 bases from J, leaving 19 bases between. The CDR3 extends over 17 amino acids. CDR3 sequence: CASGLFLRQPNTGELFF. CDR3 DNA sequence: TGTGCCAGCGGTCTTTTCCTAAGACAGCCGAACACCGGGGAGCTGTTTTTT.

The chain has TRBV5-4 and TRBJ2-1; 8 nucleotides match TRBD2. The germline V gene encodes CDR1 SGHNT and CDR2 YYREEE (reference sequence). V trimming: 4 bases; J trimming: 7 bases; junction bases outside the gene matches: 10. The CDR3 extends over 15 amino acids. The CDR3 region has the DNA TGTGCCAGCAGCCTAGCGGGTACGAGGCGGAATGAGCAGTTCTTC. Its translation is CASSLAGTRRNEQFF.

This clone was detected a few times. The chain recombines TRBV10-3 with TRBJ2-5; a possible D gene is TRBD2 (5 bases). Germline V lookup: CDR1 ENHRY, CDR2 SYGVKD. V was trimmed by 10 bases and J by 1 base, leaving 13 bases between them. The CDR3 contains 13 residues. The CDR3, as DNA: TGTGCCACTCACGACGGGATCCAAGAGACCCAGTACTTC. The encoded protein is CATHDGIQETQYF.

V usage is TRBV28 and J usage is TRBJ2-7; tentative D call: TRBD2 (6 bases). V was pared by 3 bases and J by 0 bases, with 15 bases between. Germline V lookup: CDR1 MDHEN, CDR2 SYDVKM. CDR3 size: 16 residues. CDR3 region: CASSFPRGYLSYEQYF. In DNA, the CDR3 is TGTGCCAGCAGTTTCCCCCGGGGGTACCTCTCCTACGAGCAGTACTTC.

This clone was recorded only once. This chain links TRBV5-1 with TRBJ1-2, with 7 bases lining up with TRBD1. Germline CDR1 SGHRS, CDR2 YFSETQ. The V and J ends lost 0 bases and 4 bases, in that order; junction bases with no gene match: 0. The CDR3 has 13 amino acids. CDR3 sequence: CASSLGDSYGYTF. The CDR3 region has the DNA TGCGCCAGCAGCTTGGGGGACAGCTATGGCTACACCTTC.

The CDR3 sequence: CAISPAEGTDTQYF. The CDR3 DNA reads as TGTGCCATCAGTCCCGCCGAGGGAACAGATACGCAGTATTTT. The chain employs TRBV10-3 and TRBJ2-3; weak D call: TRBD2 (5 bases). This CDR3 is 14 amino acids long. Deletions cut 5 bases from V and 3 bases from J, with 12 bases between. The germline V gene has CDR1 ENHRY and CDR2 SYGVKD.

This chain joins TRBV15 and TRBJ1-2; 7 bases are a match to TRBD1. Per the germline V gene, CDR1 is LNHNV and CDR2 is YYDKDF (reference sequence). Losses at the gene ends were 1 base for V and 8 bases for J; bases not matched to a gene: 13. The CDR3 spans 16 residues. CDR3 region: CATSRVRETGIKGYTF. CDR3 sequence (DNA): TGTGCCACCAGCAGAGTTCGAGAGACAGGGATTAAGGGCTACACCTTC.

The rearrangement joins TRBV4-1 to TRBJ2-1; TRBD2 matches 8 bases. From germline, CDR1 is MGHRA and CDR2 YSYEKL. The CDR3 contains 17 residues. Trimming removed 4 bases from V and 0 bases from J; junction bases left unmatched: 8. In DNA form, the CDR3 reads TGCGCCAGCAGCCTTCTACAGCGGGGGAGCTCCTACAATGAGCAGTTCTTC. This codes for CASSLLQRGSSYNEQFF.

The CDR3 DNA reads TGTGCCAGCAGCTTTCAGCTGGACAGTTACGAGCAGTACTTC. Translated, it gives CASSFQLDSYEQYF. The chain employs TRBV7-8 and TRBJ2-7; a possible D gene is TRBD1 (6 bases). V dropped 3 bases and J dropped 4 bases, with 13 bases sitting between them. Germline V lookup: CDR1 SGHVS, CDR2 FQNEAQ. CDR3 size: 14 residues.

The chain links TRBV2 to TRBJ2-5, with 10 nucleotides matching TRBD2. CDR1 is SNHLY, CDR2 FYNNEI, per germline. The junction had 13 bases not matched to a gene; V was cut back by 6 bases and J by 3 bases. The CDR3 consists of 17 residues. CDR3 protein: CASSGAGGLAGEETQYF. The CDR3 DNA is TGTGCCAGCAGCGGCGCCGGAGGCCTAGCGGGGGAAGAGACCCAGTACTTC.

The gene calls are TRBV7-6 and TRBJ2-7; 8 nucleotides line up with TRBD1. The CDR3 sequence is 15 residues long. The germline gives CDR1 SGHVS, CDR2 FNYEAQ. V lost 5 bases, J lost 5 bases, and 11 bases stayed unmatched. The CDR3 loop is CASSGSPPDRDEQYF. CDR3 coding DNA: TGTGCCAGCAGCGGTAGTCCGCCGGACAGGGACGAGCAGTACTTC.

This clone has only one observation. CDR3 region: CASSSPGGETTEAFF. The CDR3 nucleotides are TGTGCCAGCAGTTCCCCCGGCGGGGAGACGACTGAAGCTTTCTTT. This chain links TRBV28 with TRBJ1-1; D not certain. There are 15 residues in the CDR3. CDR1 MDHEN and CDR2 SYDVKM come from the germline V gene. Between the trimmed V and J ends, which lost 4 bases and 5 bases, there was a span of 17 bases.

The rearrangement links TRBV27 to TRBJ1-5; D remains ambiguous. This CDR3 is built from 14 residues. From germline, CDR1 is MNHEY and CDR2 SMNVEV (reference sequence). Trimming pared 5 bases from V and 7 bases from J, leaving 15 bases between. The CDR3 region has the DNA TGTGCCAGCAGTCTAAACCCCTTGTGGCAGCCCCAGCATTTT. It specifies CASSLNPLWQPQHF.

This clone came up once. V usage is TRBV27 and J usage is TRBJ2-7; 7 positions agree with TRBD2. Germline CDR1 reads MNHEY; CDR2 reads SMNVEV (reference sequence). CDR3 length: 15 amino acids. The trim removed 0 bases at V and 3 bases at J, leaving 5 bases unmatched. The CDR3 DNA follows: TGTGCCAGCAGTTTATCGCCCCGGGACTACTACGAGCAGTACTTC. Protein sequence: CASSLSPRDYYEQYF.

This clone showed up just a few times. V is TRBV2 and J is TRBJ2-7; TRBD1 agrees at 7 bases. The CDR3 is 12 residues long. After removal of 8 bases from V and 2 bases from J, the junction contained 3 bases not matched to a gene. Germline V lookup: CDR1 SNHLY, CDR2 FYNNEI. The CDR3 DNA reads TGTGCCAGCTGGACAGGACCCTACGAGCAGTACTTC. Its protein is CASWTGPYEQYF.

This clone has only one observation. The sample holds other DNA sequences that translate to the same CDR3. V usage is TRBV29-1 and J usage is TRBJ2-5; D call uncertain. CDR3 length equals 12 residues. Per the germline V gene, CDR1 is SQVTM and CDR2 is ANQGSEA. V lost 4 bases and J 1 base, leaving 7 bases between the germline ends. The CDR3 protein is CSVGAGQETQYF. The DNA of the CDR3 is TGCAGCGTTGGGGCAGGCCAAGAGACCCAGTACTTC.

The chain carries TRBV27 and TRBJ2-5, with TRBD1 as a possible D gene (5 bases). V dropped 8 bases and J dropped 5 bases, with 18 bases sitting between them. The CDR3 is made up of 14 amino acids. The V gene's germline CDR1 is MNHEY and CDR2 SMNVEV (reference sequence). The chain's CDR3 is CASRPSGSGETQYF. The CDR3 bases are TGTGCCAGCCGCCCCTCAGGGTCTGGGGAGACCCAGTACTTC.

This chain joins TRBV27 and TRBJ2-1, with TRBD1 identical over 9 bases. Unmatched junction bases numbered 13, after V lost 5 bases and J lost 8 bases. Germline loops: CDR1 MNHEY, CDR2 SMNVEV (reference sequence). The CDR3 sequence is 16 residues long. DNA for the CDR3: TGTGCCAGCAGTCCGAGAGCCGGGACAGGGCCTTATGAGCAGTTCTTC. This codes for CASSPRAGTGPYEQFF.

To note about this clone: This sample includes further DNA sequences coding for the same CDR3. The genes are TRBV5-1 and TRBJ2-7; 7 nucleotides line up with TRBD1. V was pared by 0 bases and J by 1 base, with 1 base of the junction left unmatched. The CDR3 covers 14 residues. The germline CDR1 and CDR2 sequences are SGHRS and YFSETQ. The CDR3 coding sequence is TGCGCCAGCAGCTTGGGACAGGGATCCTACGAGCAGTACTTC. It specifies CASSLGQGSYEQYF.

The CDR3 nucleotides are TGTGCCACCAGCAGAGATATGACAGGGGAGGGGAACTATGGCTACACCTTC. It encodes CATSRDMTGEGNYGYTF. The chain links TRBV15 to TRBJ1-2, with 8 nucleotides matching TRBD1. In germline, CDR1 is LNHNV, CDR2 YYDKDF (reference sequence). V was pared by 0 bases and J by 2 bases, with 8 bases of the junction left unmatched. CDR3 length: 17 amino acids.

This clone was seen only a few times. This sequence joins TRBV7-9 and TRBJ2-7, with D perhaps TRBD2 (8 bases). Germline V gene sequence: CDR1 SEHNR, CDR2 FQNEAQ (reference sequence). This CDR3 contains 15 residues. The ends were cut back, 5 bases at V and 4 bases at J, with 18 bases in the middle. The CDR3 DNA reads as TGTGCCAGCAGCCACGGGAGGGGGCTAATGTACGAGCAGTACTTC. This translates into CASSHGRGLMYEQYF.

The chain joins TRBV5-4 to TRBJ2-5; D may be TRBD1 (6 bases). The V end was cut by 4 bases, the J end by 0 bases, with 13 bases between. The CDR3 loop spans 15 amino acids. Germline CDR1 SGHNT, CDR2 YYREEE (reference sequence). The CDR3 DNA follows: TGTGCCAGCAGCCACGGACAGAATTACCAAGAGACCCAGTACTTC. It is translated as CASSHGQNYQETQYF.